These T cell receptor beta chains were read from a single sample in a study of blood T cell repertoires in COVID-19. Measured with immunoSEQ multiplex PCR; TCRdb has only the in-frame clones, and not every one. Of fewer than 300,000 clones in the sample, around 82% were seen once. Material for sequencing was peripheral blood. The receptors come from a woman in her late teens or twenties with acute or convalescent COVID-19. Both conserved end residues are trimmed from each CDR3.

J: TRBJ2-1
V: TRBV15
CDR3: ATSRIVWKAEYNEQF

J: TRBJ2-1
V: TRBV2
CDR3: ASSGETRTYNEQF

J: TRBJ2-1
V: TRBV5-4
CDR3: ASSIPGLAGGPEQF

J: TRBJ1-4
V: TRBV14
CDR3: ASSPTWPGKLF

J: TRBJ2-7
V: TRBV7-8
CDR3: ASRSAGGLYEQY

J: TRBJ2-7
V: TRBV7-8
CDR3: ASSLGVTYEQY

J: TRBJ1-4
V: TRBV5-1
CDR3: ASSSNTQAKLF

J: TRBJ2-7
V: TRBV19
CDR3: ASSPRTLNNHYEQY

J: TRBJ2-1
V: TRBV9
CDR3: ASSVTGTSGWNEQF

J: TRBJ2-7
V: TRBV11-2
CDR3: ASSFSTKGLSY

J: TRBJ2-5
V: TRBV25-1
CDR3: ASSEGGVAGSSVETQY